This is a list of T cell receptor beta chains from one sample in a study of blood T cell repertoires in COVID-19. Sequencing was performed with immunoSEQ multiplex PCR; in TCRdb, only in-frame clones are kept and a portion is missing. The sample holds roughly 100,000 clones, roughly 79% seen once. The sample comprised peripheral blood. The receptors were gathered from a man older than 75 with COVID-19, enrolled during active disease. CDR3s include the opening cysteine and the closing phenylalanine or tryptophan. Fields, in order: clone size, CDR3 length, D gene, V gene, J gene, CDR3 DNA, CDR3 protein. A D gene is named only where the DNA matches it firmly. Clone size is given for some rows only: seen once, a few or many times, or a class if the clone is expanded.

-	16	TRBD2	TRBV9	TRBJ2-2	TGTGCCAGCAGCGCAGGACTAGCGGGGGTATCAGGGGAGCTGTTTTTT	CASSAGLAGVSGELFF
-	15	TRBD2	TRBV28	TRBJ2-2	TGTGCCAGCAGTTCGCTAGCGGCGAACACCGGGGAGCTGTTTTTT	CASSSLAANTGELFF
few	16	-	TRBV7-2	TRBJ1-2	TGTGCCAGCAGCTTAGTAGCCGGTTCTTCCGGCTATGGCTACACCTTC	CASSLVAGSSGYGYTF
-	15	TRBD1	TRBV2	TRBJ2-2	TGTGCCAGCAGACCCGGGACAGGGGCCAACGGGGAGCTGTTTTTT	CASRPGTGANGELFF
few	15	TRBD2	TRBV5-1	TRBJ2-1	TGCGCCAGCAGCCTAGGGACTACCCGGGGGAATGAGCAGTTCTTC	CASSLGTTRGNEQFF
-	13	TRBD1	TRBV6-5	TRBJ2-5	TGTGCCAGCAACGTCCCGGGACAGGGGACCCAGTACTTC	CASNVPGQGTQYF
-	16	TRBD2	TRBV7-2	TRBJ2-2	TGTGCCAGCTCTCTTTTGAGCGGGGTCGGCACCGGGGAGCTGTTTTTT	CASSLLSGVGTGELFF
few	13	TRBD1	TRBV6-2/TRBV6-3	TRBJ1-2	TGTGCCAGCAGTCCCCGGACAGGGGTCGGCTACACCTTC	CASSPRTGVGYTF
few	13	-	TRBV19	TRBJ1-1	TGTGCCAGTAGTCAAAACAGGGAGACTGAAGCTTTCTTT	CASSQNRETEAFF
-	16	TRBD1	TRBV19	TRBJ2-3	TGTGCCAGTAGAACCACCCGGACAGGGAGCACAGATACGCAGTATTTT	CASRTTRTGSTDTQYF
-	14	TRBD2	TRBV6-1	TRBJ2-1	TGTGCCAGCAGTGAATGGGGGGGCTACAATGAGCAGTTCTTC	CASSEWGGYNEQFF
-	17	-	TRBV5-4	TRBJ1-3	TGTGCCAGCGGGACTTTAACAGCCTCGGTCTCTGGAAACACCATATATTTT	CASGTLTASVSGNTIYF
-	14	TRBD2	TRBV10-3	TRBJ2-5	TGTGCCATCAGTGGTATAGCGGGACAAGAGACCCAGTACTTC	CAISGIAGQETQYF
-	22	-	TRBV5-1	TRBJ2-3	TGCGCCAGCAGCTTTGGAGGACGGCGGGATCAATTACCAAGACCTAGCACAGATACGCAGTATTTT	CASSFGGRRDQLPRPSTDTQYF
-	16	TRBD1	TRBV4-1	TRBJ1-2	TGCGCCAGCAGCCAACCTATGGACAGGGCGGGCTATGGCTACACCTTC	CASSQPMDRAGYGYTF
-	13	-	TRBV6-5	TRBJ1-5	TGTGCCAGCAGCCCCAGGGGTAATCAGCCCCAGCATTTT	CASSPRGNQPQHF